Below are 7 T cell receptor beta chains sequenced from a single sample in a study of T cell clonality in common variable immunodeficiency (dated by TCRdb to the mid-2010s). The method was the immunoSEQ multiplex PCR assay. Imported from immuneACCESS, the table was reduced by TCRdb to in-frame sequences with V and J called. These copies leave out some clones; in studies compared against another copy, an unresolved V gene accounts for under half, and the cause of the remainder is not known. This sample has 51,000 or so clones, none of them a singleton. The top ten constitute more than 2% of the sample. Sequencing was done on a sample of peripheral blood mononuclear cells. The receptors were gathered from a person between 18 and 70 years old in good health.

This clone turned up a few times. With the read ending 3 residues before the CDR3 end, the germline J gene is used to fill in that end. This sample also contains other DNA sequences that code for the same CDR3. V is TRBV6-1 and J is TRBJ1-3; D is uncertain. There are 16 residues in the CDR3. V gave up 0 bases and J gave up 1 base, with 10 bases separating them. Germline-derived CDR1 and CDR2 are MNHNS and SASEGT. CDR3 loop: CASSEAGVGSGNTIYF. The sequenced CDR3 bases are TGTGCCAGCAGTGAAGCCGGGGTTGGGTCTGGAAACACC.

This clone was detected ten times or more. The sequence runs out 3 residues before the end of the CDR3; the remainder is reconstructed from the germline J gene. This sequence joins TRBV18 and TRBJ1-4; D remains ambiguous. Trimming removed 0 bases from V and 5 bases from J, with 7 bases in between. Germline CDR1 is KGHSH and CDR2 is LQKENI. The CDR3 loop spans 14 amino acids. CDR3 DNA (partial): TGTGCCAGCTCACCACCACAGAACAATGAAAAA. Translated, it gives CASSPPQNNEK. The full CDR3 reads CASSPPQNNEKLFF.

This clone was counted many times. The CDR3 end falls 3 residues outside the read, so it is completed with the germline J gene. This chain connects TRBV2 to TRBJ1-5; maybe TRBD1 (6 bases). V lost 7 bases, J lost 2 bases, and 12 bases lay in between. The V gene's germline CDR1 is SNHLY and CDR2 FYNNEI. The CDR3 has 14 amino acids. The CDR3 bases that were read are TGTGCCAGCAAAGGGGGTGAGGGCAATCAGCCC. It specifies CASKGGEGNQP. The full CDR3 protein is CASKGGEGNQPQHF.

In the case of this clone: The read ends 3 residues early relative to the CDR3; the germline J gene fills the gap. V gene TRBV7-2 combines with J gene TRBJ2-3; possible D gene TRBD2, 6 bases. In germline, CDR1 is SGHTA, CDR2 FQGNSA. Trimming stripped 4 bases from V and 5 bases from J, with 16 bases between. The CDR3 is 15 amino acids. The CDR3: CASSSYGLGGDTQYF. Incomplete CDR3 DNA: TGTGCCAGCAGCTCCTACGGACTGGGGGGAGATACG.

Many counts were recorded for this clone. The CDR3 here is CAWSWDSSYYGYTF. The DNA read from the CDR3 is TGTGCCTGGAGTTGGGACAGTTCGTACTATGGC. The V and J genes are TRBV30 and TRBJ1-2; the match to TRBD1 covers 7 bases. The CDR3 is cut off 3 residues early in the read; its end comes from the germline J gene. This CDR3 is built from 14 residues. The V gene end was trimmed by 2 bases and the J gene end by 3 bases; junction bases not matched to a gene: 6. Germline V gives CDR1 GTSNPN, CDR2 SVGIG (reference sequence).

This clone appeared many times. Coverage ceases 3 residues before the CDR3 finishes, and the germline J gene fills in the end. V and J are TRBV2 and TRBJ1-5; 11 nucleotides align to TRBD1. Germline CDR1 reads SNHLY; CDR2 reads FYNNEI. V trimming: 4 bases; J trimming: 5 bases; junction bases outside the gene matches: 4. This CDR3 region has 15 residues. This chain's CDR3 is CASSGGQGVDQPQHF. Partial CDR3 DNA: TGTGCCAGCAGTGGGGGACAGGGGGTTGATCAGCCC.

There are many counts of this clone. The observed sequence ends 3 residues before the CDR3 terminus, with the missing tail filled in from the germline J gene. V and J are TRBV13 and TRBJ2-3; TRBD2 matches 10 bases. V lost 5 bases and J lost 0; bases outside the gene matches: 5. Per the germline V gene, CDR1 is PRHDT and CDR2 is FYEKMQ (reference sequence). The CDR3 is 16 residues long. CDR3 residues: CASSTQTSGSTDTQYF. The DNA read from the CDR3 is TGTGCCAGCAGCACCCAGACTAGCGGGAGCACAGATACG.